The 29 T cell receptor beta chains presented below share a single source sample, sequenced in a study of CD8 T cells in Susac syndrome. The RNA input was roughly 0.45 to 1 ug, and it was reverse transcribed with random hexamers. MiXCR was run by TCRdb on the immunoSEQ multiplex PCR reads, yielding one entry per CDR3 protein. Of some 160,000 distinct CDR3 sequences listed, almost 96% are singletons. The sample consisted of CD4+ T cells from PBMCs. These receptors were taken from a human donor with Susac syndrome.

The V and J genes are TRBV27 and TRBJ2-7; D unresolved. The germline V gene encodes CDR1 MNHEY and CDR2 SMNVEV (reference sequence). The V end lost 3 bases, the J end lost 6 bases, and 12 bases lay between the germline ends. This CDR3 has 13 amino acids. Here the CDR3 reads CASSFYSGSEQYF. The CDR3 nucleotides are TGTGCCAGCAGTTTTTATTCTGGTTCCGAGCAGTACTTC.

The V call is TRBV4-2, the J call TRBJ2-1, with 13 bases lining up with TRBD2. CDR1 and CDR2 from the germline V gene are LGHNA and YNFKEQ. J gave up 6 bases and V 1 base, and 3 bases lay outside the gene matches. This CDR3 is 16 amino acids long. The DNA for the CDR3 is TGTGCCAGCAGCCAAGCTACTAGCGGGAGGGCCAATGAGCAGTTCTTC. Residues: CASSQATSGRANEQFF.

This chain links TRBV28 with TRBJ2-5; D not resolved. V was clipped by 2 bases and J by 6 bases, with 10 bases between them. CDR1 is MDHEN, CDR2 SYDVKM, per germline. The CDR3 has 13 amino acids. The CDR3 loop reads CASSLGQVKTQYF. DNA of the CDR3: TGTGCCAGCAGTTTAGGCCAGGTCAAGACCCAGTACTTC.

This clonotype has just one count. DNA for the CDR3: TGCGCCAGCAGCTTTAACGGACAGCTAGAGACCCAGTACTTC. Translated, it gives CASSFNGQLETQYF. The chain has TRBV5-1 and TRBJ2-5; tentatively, D is TRBD1 (6 bases). The germline gives CDR1 SGHRS, CDR2 YFSETQ. The V end was cut by 2 bases, the J end by 4 bases, with 12 bases between. CDR3 size: 14 residues.

The chain recombines TRBV5-1 with TRBJ2-1, with 11 bases matching TRBD2. V lost 5 bases, J lost 8 bases, and 9 bases stayed unmatched. CDR1 is SGHRS, CDR2 YFSETQ, per germline. The CDR3 is made up of 15 amino acids. The CDR3 bases are TGCGCCAGCAGGGTGGATAGCGGGGGGGCCTATGAGCAGTTCTTC. Amino acid sequence: CASRVDSGGAYEQFF. The entire variable domain, with the rest obtained from reference TRBV5-1 and TRBJ2-1, is as follows: KAGVTQTPRYLIKTRGQQVTLSCSPISGHRSVSWYQQTPGQGLQFLFEYFSETQRNKGNFPGRFSGRQFSNSRSEMNVSTLELGDSALYLCASRVDSGGAYEQFFGPGTRLTVL.

This clonotype showed up many times. V gene TRBV28 combines with J gene TRBJ2-5; no reliable D call. Germline CDR1 and CDR2: MDHEN and SYDVKM. The CDR3 extends over 11 amino acids. The germline V and J ends were trimmed by 8 bases and 5 bases, with 9 bases remaining between them. This CDR3 reads CASSLRETQYF. The CDR3 DNA is TGTGCCAGCTCCCTTCGGGAGACCCAGTACTTC.

This chain links TRBV2 with TRBJ2-5, with D unresolved. Trimming removed 6 bases from V and 1 base from J, with 12 bases in between. Germline lookup yields CDR1 SNHLY and CDR2 FYNNEI. This CDR3 region has 14 residues. The CDR3 region has the DNA TGTGCCAGCAGAAGGACGGCTACCCAAGAGACCCAGTACTTC. It codes for CASRRTATQETQYF.

This clonotype was counted a single time. The V and J genes are TRBV29-1 and TRBJ2-5; maybe TRBD2 (5 bases). The CDR3 consists of 12 residues. CDR1 and CDR2 (germline): SQVTM, ANQGSEA. The V end lost 7 bases, the J end lost 5 bases, and 14 bases lay between the germline ends. The chain's CDR3 is CSALDGGETQYF. The CDR3 DNA sequence: TGCAGCGCCCTGGACGGCGGGGAGACCCAGTACTTC.

The chain carries TRBV20-1 and TRBJ2-7; maybe TRBD2 (5 bases). The CDR3 loop spans 13 amino acids. Germline CDR1 reads DFQATT; CDR2 reads SNEGSKA (reference sequence). Trimming left V 1 base short and J 3 bases short, with 10 bases between. The CDR3 DNA follows: TGCAGTGCTAGAGCCGGACTTGACTACGAGCAGTACTTC. Translation: CSARAGLDYEQYF.

This rearrangement joins TRBV20-1 to TRBJ2-3; possibly TRBD2 for D (6 bases). The CDR3 contains 14 residues. Between the trimmed V and J ends, which lost 2 bases and 6 bases, there was a span of 15 bases. Looked up from germline, CDR1 is DFQATT and CDR2 is SNEGSKA (reference sequence). The CDR3 coding sequence is TGCAGTGCTAGACGGGAGCTAGCTTTGGATACGCAGTATTTT. This encodes CSARRELALDTQYF.

V is TRBV27 and J is TRBJ2-7; 12 bases line up with TRBD2. The J segment lost 6 bases and the V segment lost 4 bases, leaving 4 bases of the junction unmatched. Germline V CDR1 and CDR2: MNHEY, SMNVEV (reference sequence). This CDR3 has 14 residues. This chain's CDR3 is CASSWLAGGSEQYF. The CDR3 DNA sequence: TGTGCCAGCAGTTGGCTAGCGGGAGGGAGCGAGCAGTACTTC.

The V gene is TRBV20-1, the J gene TRBJ1-5, with TRBD1 identical over 7 bases. The CDR3 loop spans 12 amino acids. The trim removed 8 bases at V and 3 bases at J, leaving 4 bases unmatched. The germline gives CDR1 DFQATT, CDR2 SNEGSKA (reference sequence). This chain's CDR3 is CSLGTANQPQHF. In DNA, the CDR3 is TGCAGTTTAGGGACAGCCAATCAGCCCCAGCATTTT.

The V gene is TRBV9, the J gene TRBJ2-1; 12 bases match TRBD2. After removal of 4 bases from V and 4 bases from J, the junction contained 6 bases not matched to a gene. Germline lookup yields CDR1 SGDLS and CDR2 YYNGEE. This CDR3 region has 16 residues. The CDR3 spells CASSPPSGRVYNEQFF. In DNA form, the CDR3 reads TGTGCCAGCAGCCCCCCTAGCGGGAGGGTTTACAATGAGCAGTTCTTC.

The chain recombines TRBV20-1 with TRBJ2-2; D remains unclear. CDR1 is DFQATT, CDR2 SNEGSKA, per germline (reference sequence). Trimming stripped 1 base from V and 6 bases from J, with 6 bases between. CDR3 length: 12 amino acids. The CDR3 nucleotides read TGCAGTGCTAGAGGTGCGGCCGGGGAGCTGTTTTTT. This gives the protein CSARGAAGELFF.

V gene TRBV27 combines with J gene TRBJ1-2; D is unresolved. Germline-derived CDR1 and CDR2 are MNHEY and SMNVEV (reference sequence). V lost 3 bases to trimming and J lost 4 bases, with 6 bases between them. The CDR3 is made up of 12 amino acids. The CDR3 coding sequence is TGTGCCAGCAGTTTGAGGCCCTATGGCTACACCTTC. Amino acids: CASSLRPYGYTF.

This sequence joins TRBV7-9 and TRBJ1-2; possibly TRBD1 for D (5 bases). The CDR3 loop spans 14 amino acids. V lost 5 bases and J 4 bases, leaving 14 bases between the germline ends. Germline CDR1 and CDR2: SEHNR and FQNEAQ (reference sequence). The CDR3 region has the DNA TGTGCCAGCAGCGAGGGGAGGTTGGGCTATGGCTACACCTTC. It is translated as CASSEGRLGYGYTF.

The chain combines TRBV7-9 with TRBJ1-2; D gene unclear. CDR1 is SEHNR, CDR2 FQNEAQ, per germline (reference sequence). Trimming shortened V by 1 base and J by 8 bases, and 11 bases separated the two germline ends. The CDR3 length is 13 residues. CDR3: CASSLDPGGGYTF. The CDR3 nucleotides read TGTGCCAGCAGCTTAGACCCAGGTGGCGGCTACACCTTC. Full variable domain (rest looked up from reference TRBV7-9 and TRBJ1-2): DTGVSQNPRHKITKRGQNVTFRCDPISEHNRLYWYRQTLGQGPEFLTYFQNEAQLEKSRLLSDRFSAERPKGSFSTLEIQRTEQGDSAMYLCASSLDPGGGYTFGSGTRLTVV.

V and J are TRBV6-5 and TRBJ1-5; 9 bases map to TRBD1. The CDR3 totals 14 residues. Trimming cost V 6 bases and J 3 bases; bases outside gene matches: 3. Germline loops: CDR1 MNHEY, CDR2 SVGAGI. DNA of the CDR3: TGTGCCAGCAGCAGGGACAGGGACAATCAGCCCCAGCATTTT. It yields the protein CASSRDRDNQPQHF.

The chain links TRBV28 to TRBJ2-7; 7 nucleotides align to TRBD1. This CDR3 contains 14 residues. The germline gives CDR1 MDHEN, CDR2 SYDVKM. The trim removed 0 bases at V and 3 bases at J, leaving 2 bases unmatched. The CDR3 bases are TGTGCCAGCAGTTTATGGACAGGGCGCTACGAGCAGTACTTC. As protein: CASSLWTGRYEQYF.

The chain couples TRBV4-1 to TRBJ1-3; D perhaps matches TRBD1 (5 bases). V was pared by 1 base and J by 4 bases, with 11 bases between. Germline V gene sequence: CDR1 MGHRA, CDR2 YSYEKL. The CDR3 extends over 15 amino acids. The chain's CDR3 is CASSQGGAWGNTIYF. In DNA, the CDR3 is TGCGCCAGCAGCCAAGGGGGCGCGTGGGGAAACACCATATATTTT.

The J gene is TRBJ2-5, the V gene TRBV5-1; a possible D gene is TRBD1 (5 bases). This CDR3 region has 13 residues. Per germline, CDR1 SGHRS and CDR2 YFSETQ. Trimming left V 4 bases short and J 5 bases short, with 12 bases between. The CDR3 reads CASSAQGTETQYF. CDR3 DNA: TGCGCCAGCAGCGCCCAGGGTACGGAGACCCAGTACTTC.

This chain connects TRBV2 to TRBJ2-7, with D perhaps TRBD2 (5 bases). Trimming stripped 6 bases from V and 4 bases from J, with 10 bases between. The CDR3 contains 12 residues. Germline loops: CDR1 SNHLY, CDR2 FYNNEI. The CDR3 nucleotides are TGTGCCAGCAGGGACTCCCGATACGAGCAGTACTTC. Amino acid sequence: CASRDSRYEQYF.

The chain couples TRBV18 to TRBJ2-1; D is perhaps TRBD2 (5 bases). V gave up 5 bases and J gave up 3 bases, with 14 bases separating them. Per the germline V gene, CDR1 is KGHSH and CDR2 is LQKENI. The CDR3 is 15 residues long. In DNA, the CDR3 is TGTGCCAGCTCATTACTCGGGAACGACTACAATGAGCAGTTCTTC. This gives the protein CASSLLGNDYNEQFF.

The sample holds one count of this clonotype. The V and J genes are TRBV6-7 and TRBJ1-1; D unresolved. TRBV6-7 is flagged as an ORF with uncertain function. The V and J ends lost 4 bases and 10 bases respectively, with 19 bases between them. The CDR3 loop spans 14 amino acids. CDR3 coding DNA: TGTGCCAGCAGTTCCCCGCCCGGGTACCCAGGAGCTTTCTTT. It encodes CASSSPPGYPGAFF.

The chain recombines TRBV11-2 with TRBJ1-2; 10 bases fit TRBD1. V dropped 6 bases and J dropped 5; count of bases not matched to a gene: 6. The CDR3 spans 14 residues. CDR1 SGHAT and CDR2 FQNNGV come from the germline V gene. CDR3: CASRLTGGVYGYTF. The CDR3 DNA follows: TGTGCCAGCAGATTGACAGGGGGCGTATATGGCTACACCTTC.

The CDR3 coding sequence is TGCGCCAGCAGCCTCGACTACCCCCCCTACGAGCAGTACTTC. This encodes CASSLDYPPYEQYF. The rearrangement uses TRBV5-1 and TRBJ2-7; D might be TRBD2 (5 bases). The CDR3 runs 14 residues. V dropped 4 bases and J dropped 2 bases, with 13 bases sitting between them. Germline V gene data show CDR1 as SGHRS and CDR2 as YFSETQ.

This clonotype showed up just once. V usage is TRBV23-1 and J usage is TRBJ2-7, with 7 bases aligning to TRBD1. TRBV23-1 is identified as an open reading frame with a role that is uncertain. After removal of 8 bases from V and 2 bases from J, the junction contained 9 bases not matched to a gene. This CDR3 contains 14 residues. Written as DNA, the CDR3 is TGCGCCAGCCCCCACAGGGGTCCCCCCTACGAGCAGTACTTC. This gives the protein CASPHRGPPYEQYF.

V is TRBV20-1 and J is TRBJ1-2; TRBD1 matches at 7 bases. V lost 4 bases and J lost 0; bases outside the gene matches: 2. This CDR3 comprises 13 residues. Germline V gene sequence: CDR1 DFQATT, CDR2 SNEGSKA (reference sequence). The CDR3 here is CSANRGPNYGYTF. In DNA, the CDR3 is TGCAGTGCTAACAGGGGCCCTAACTATGGCTACACCTTC.

The CDR3 loop reads CSARRQGINNEQFF. The DNA for the CDR3 is TGCAGTGCTAGACGACAGGGGATCAACAATGAGCAGTTCTTC. This chain joins TRBV20-1 and TRBJ2-1; 8 nucleotides align to TRBD1. Germline CDR1 is DFQATT and CDR2 is SNEGSKA (reference sequence). Losses at the gene ends were 2 bases for V and 5 bases for J; bases not matched to a gene: 5. The CDR3 is 14 residues long.